The text below deals with one T cell receptor beta chain. No antigen is known for it. The sample belongs to a study of shared clonotypes between healthy human individuals. Germline CDR1 MDHEN, CDR2 SYDVKM. This CDR3 contains 14 residues. J lost 10 bases, V lost 4 bases, and 3 bases had no gene match. The assay was carried out at the deep level. Some clones are missing from TCRdb's copy, which holds only in-frame ones; the method was immunoSEQ multiplex PCR. Of about 2 million clones listed, around 96% are singletons. Whole-study results and caveats: Clonotype sharing among donors was thought likely to change with sequencing depth. The study found lower generation probabilities in non-shared clonotypes than in those shared by all four donors.

Naive CD8 cells, CD45RO-negative and positively selected for CCR7, excluded terminally differentiated effector memory CD45RA+ cells. The rearrangement joins TRBV28 to TRBJ2-1; 14 bases line up with TRBD2. The specimen sequenced was naive CD8+ T cells sorted from blood. The sequence came from a man between 18 and 29 years old in good health. The CDR3 region is CASSSGLAGDEQFF. CDR3 nucleotide sequence: TGTGCCAGCAGTTCGGGACTAGCGGGGGACGAGCAGTTCTTC.